The clone carrying this TCR beta chain was seen a few times. The antigen remains unidentified. The CDR3 is 15 amino acids. V was clipped by 5 bases and J by 6 bases; unmatched bases: 7. From germline, CDR1 is MNHEY and CDR2 SMNVEV (reference sequence). Genomic DNA acted as the template from which TCR beta VDJ combination and CDR3 sequence profiling were carried out. From the reads, TCRdb called clonotypes with MiXCR, one entry per CDR3 protein. Of approximately 150,000 distinct CDR3 sequences listed, over 70% are singletons. The patients chosen for sequencing had shown expansion of CD8+CD57+ cells (detected by flow cytometry). The blood sampling took place in patients who had so far received no therapy. The sample belongs to a study of CD8+CD57+ T cells in acquired aplastic anemia. Turning to the study itself: DNA recovered from sorted CD4+ and CD8+ cells had a mean of about 3 ug.

Whole-study results and caveats: With respect to CD8+ Simpson's diversity, patients and controls did not differ significantly.

What was sequenced was sorted CD4+, CD8+, or CD8+CD57+ T cells (not recorded which) from PBMCs. The source is a human donor with aplastic anemia. V gene TRBV27 combines with J gene TRBJ1-6, with 7 bases that match TRBD1. CDR3 nucleotides: TGTGCCAGCAGTGGATCCGGGACAGTTAATTCACCCCTCCACTTT. Translated, it gives CASSGSGTVNSPLHF.